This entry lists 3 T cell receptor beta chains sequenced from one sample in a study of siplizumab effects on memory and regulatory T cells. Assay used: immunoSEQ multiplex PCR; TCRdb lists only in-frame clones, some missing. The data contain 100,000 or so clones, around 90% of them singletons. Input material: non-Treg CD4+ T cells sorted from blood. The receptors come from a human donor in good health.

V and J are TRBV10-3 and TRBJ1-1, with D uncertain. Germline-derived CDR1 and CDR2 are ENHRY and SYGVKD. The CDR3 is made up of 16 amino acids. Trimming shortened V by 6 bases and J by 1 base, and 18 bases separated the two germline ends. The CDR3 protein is CAIREEARWGNTEAFF. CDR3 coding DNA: TGTGCCATCAGAGAGGAGGCTCGGTGGGGGAACACTGAAGCTTTCTTT.

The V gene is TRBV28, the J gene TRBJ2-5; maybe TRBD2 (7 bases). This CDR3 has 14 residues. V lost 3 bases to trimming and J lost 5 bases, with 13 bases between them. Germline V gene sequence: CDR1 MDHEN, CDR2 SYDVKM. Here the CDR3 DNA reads TGTGCCAGCAGTTTGGCGGGGGCTGGGGAGACCCAGTACTTC. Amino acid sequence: CASSLAGAGETQYF. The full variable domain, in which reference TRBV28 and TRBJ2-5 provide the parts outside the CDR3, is DVKVTQSSRYLVKRTGEKVFLECVQDMDHENMFWYRQDPGLGLRLIYFSYDVKMKEKGDIPEGYSVSREKKERFSLILESASTNQTSMYLCASSLAGAGETQYFGPGTRLLVL.

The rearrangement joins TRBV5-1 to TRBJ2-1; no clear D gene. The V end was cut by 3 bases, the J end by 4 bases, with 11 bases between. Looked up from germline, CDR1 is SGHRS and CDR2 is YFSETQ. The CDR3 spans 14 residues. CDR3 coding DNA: TGCGCCAGCAGCTCACAGTGGGGTTACAATGAGCAGTTCTTC. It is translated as CASSSQWGYNEQFF.